The 31 T cell receptor beta chains in this list originate from one sample, sequenced in a study of radiation and T cells in renal cell carcinoma. Time point meaning: blood 2 weeks post-SBRT. The treatment: 15 Gy SBRT to primary tumor, nephrectomy 4 weeks later. Method: immunoSEQ multiplex PCR; TCRdb's copy keeps in-frame clones and lacks some. This table holds 100,000 to 150,000 clones, roughly four fifths found once. The sequencing here drew on blood, taken from a patient whose treatment included radiotherapy and nephrectomy. The receptors shown here come from a woman aged 60-75 years with renal cell carcinoma.

V is TRBV27 and J is TRBJ2-5, with a weak D call TRBD2 (5 bases). Germline values: CDR1 MNHEY, CDR2 SMNVEV (reference sequence). This CDR3 has 11 residues. V shed 8 bases and J shed 1 base, with 5 bases lying between them. CDR3 sequence reads: CASGLQETQYF. The CDR3 region has the DNA TGTGCCAGCGGACTCCAAGAGACCCAGTACTTC.

V usage is TRBV15 and J usage is TRBJ1-2; D gene uncertain. The CDR3 extends over 19 amino acids. Trimming took 0 bases from V and 1 from J, leaving 21 bases between them. Germline values: CDR1 LNHNV, CDR2 YYDKDF (reference sequence). The CDR3 loop reads CATSRDYGGYATGNYGYTF. In nucleotides, the CDR3 is TGTGCCACCAGCAGAGATTATGGAGGGTATGCGACCGGTAACTATGGCTACACCTTC.

The V gene is TRBV6-5, the J gene TRBJ2-1, with D uncertain. The CDR3 is made up of 13 amino acids. Per germline, CDR1 MNHEY and CDR2 SVGAGI. Trimming left V 7 bases short and J 2 bases short, with 9 bases between. The CDR3 DNA follows: TGTGCCAGCATGGCAGGCCCCTACAATGAGCAGTTCTTC. Its translation: CASMAGPYNEQFF.

This clone was recorded a few times. The gene calls are TRBV7-9 and TRBJ2-7; the match to TRBD1 covers 10 bases. Germline CDR1 and CDR2: SEHNR and FQNEAQ (reference sequence). The V segment lost 4 bases and the J segment 2 bases; nucleotides outside the gene matches: 2. CDR3 size: 14 residues. This CDR3 reads CASSWTGGTYEQYF. The CDR3 nucleotides read TGTGCCAGCAGCTGGACAGGGGGTACCTACGAGCAGTACTTC.

Only one count was recorded for this clone. V and J are TRBV9 and TRBJ1-4; the D gene is possibly TRBD1 (5 bases). The ends were cut back, 4 bases at V and 2 bases at J, with 9 bases in the middle. The CDR3 is 14 residues long. Germline V CDR1 and CDR2: SGDLS, YYNGEE. CDR3 nucleotide sequence: TGTGCCAGCAGCTATGGGGGGACTAATGAAAAACTGTTTTTT. This translates into CASSYGGTNEKLFF.

The chain couples TRBV7-3 to TRBJ1-6; D gene ambiguous. This CDR3 is built from 15 residues. From germline, CDR1 is SGHTA and CDR2 FQGTGA. The V gene lost 2 bases and the J gene lost 7 bases, with 12 bases spanning the gap. The CDR3 DNA reads as TGTGCCAGCAGCTTAGTCCCGGGTGGAAATTCACCCCTCCACTTT. Translation gives CASSLVPGGNSPLHF.

This clone was recorded only once. The chain has TRBV30 and TRBJ2-2; 11 nucleotides match TRBD2. The CDR3 extends over 14 amino acids. Germline assignment: CDR1 GTSNPN and CDR2 SVGIG (reference sequence). The trim removed 3 bases at V and 4 bases at J, leaving 1 base unmatched. CDR3 DNA sequence: TGTGCCTGGAGGCTAGCGGGAGGCACCGGGGAGCTGTTTTTT. Translation: CAWRLAGGTGELFF.

The chain combines TRBV4-2 with TRBJ2-7; no clear D gene. Trimming removed 4 bases from V and 0 bases from J, with 10 bases in between. CDR1 LGHNA and CDR2 YNFKEQ come from the germline V gene. The CDR3 runs to 14 residues. CDR3 DNA: TGTGCCAGCAGCCCGGACCTTGGCTCCTACGAGCAGTACTTC. The encoded protein is CASSPDLGSYEQYF.

This chain joins TRBV19 and TRBJ1-3; D is unclear. Germline lookup yields CDR1 LNHDA and CDR2 SQIVND (reference sequence). V was cut by 3 bases and J by 0 bases, with 6 bases left in between. The CDR3 runs to 14 residues. For the CDR3, the DNA is TGTGCCAGTAGTATCCGGAGCTCTGGAAACACCATATATTTT. This encodes CASSIRSSGNTIYF.

The rearrangement links TRBV7-2 to TRBJ2-7; D might be TRBD1 (6 bases). The germline CDR1 and CDR2 sequences are SGHTA and FQGNSA. Deletions cut 3 bases from V and 7 bases from J, with 13 bases between. The CDR3 covers 13 residues. The CDR3 loop reads CASSFKGVSEQYF. CDR3 nucleotides: TGTGCCAGCAGCTTTAAGGGGGTGAGTGAGCAGTACTTC.

This chain connects TRBV15 to TRBJ2-7; maybe TRBD1 (5 bases). CDR3 length: 14 residues. V lost 5 bases and J 8 bases, leaving 19 bases between the germline ends. Germline CDR1 is LNHNV and CDR2 is YYDKDF (reference sequence). Here the CDR3 reads CATSPGQAQGKQYF. The CDR3 coding sequence is TGTGCCACCAGCCCCGGGCAGGCCCAGGGTAAGCAGTACTTC. The whole variable domain, filled in from reference TRBV15 and TRBJ2-7, reads DAMVIQNPRYQVTQFGKPVTLSCSQTLNHNVMYWYQQKSSQAPKLLFHYYDKDFNNEADTPDNFQSRRPNTSFCFLDIRSPGLGDTAMYLCATSPGQAQGKQYFGPGTRLTVT.

In its sample, this clone was seen once. This sequence joins TRBV9 and TRBJ2-2, with D uncertain. Germline assignment: CDR1 SGDLS and CDR2 YYNGEE. The CDR3 loop spans 14 amino acids. V dropped 0 bases and J dropped 6 bases, with 9 bases sitting between them. The CDR3 bases are TGTGCCAGCAGCGTAGAAGTTTCTCCCGGGGAGCTGTTTTTT. Its protein product is CASSVEVSPGELFF.

V and J are TRBV5-1 and TRBJ2-1; D gene ambiguous. The CDR3 has 12 residues. Trimming took off 7 bases at V and 5 bases at J, with 10 bases between the two ends. Germline V gene data show CDR1 as SGHRS and CDR2 as YFSETQ. As DNA, the CDR3 is TGCGCCAGCTCGGTCCCAAACAATGAGCAGTTCTTC. It encodes CASSVPNNEQFF.

This chain joins TRBV6-5 and TRBJ1-6; D ambiguous. This CDR3 is built from 16 residues. Trimming left V 4 bases short and J 0 bases short, with 10 bases between. Germline assignment: CDR1 MNHEY and CDR2 SVGAGI. The CDR3 spells CASSWLSSSYNSPLHF. The CDR3 DNA reads as TGTGCCAGCAGTTGGCTCTCGAGCTCCTATAATTCACCCCTCCACTTT.

This clone was seen a single time. The V gene is TRBV7-6, the J gene TRBJ2-7; 10 nucleotides match TRBD2. The CDR3 covers 15 residues. The V segment lost 4 bases and the J segment 3 bases; nucleotides outside the gene matches: 6. Looked up from germline, CDR1 is SGHVS and CDR2 is FNYEAQ. The CDR3 DNA follows: TGTGCCAGCAGCTCGCGGACTAGCGGCCTCTACGAGCAGTACTTC. Translated, it gives CASSSRTSGLYEQYF. Combining the CDR3 with reference TRBV7-6 and TRBJ2-7 gives the whole variable domain GAGVSQSPRYKVTKRGQDVALRCDPISGHVSLYWYRQALGQGPEFLTYFNYEAQQDKSGLPNDRFSAERPEGSISTLTIQRTEQRDSAMYRCASSSRTSGLYEQYFGPGTRLTVT.

The chain employs TRBV27 and TRBJ2-7; 8 bases line up with TRBD1. V lost 4 bases, J lost 0 bases, and 5 bases stayed unmatched. Germline V CDR1 and CDR2: MNHEY, SMNVEV (reference sequence). The length of the CDR3 is 15 residues. The CDR3 sequence: CASSYAGTGSYEQYF. The CDR3 coding sequence is TGTGCCAGCAGTTACGCCGGGACAGGCTCCTACGAGCAGTACTTC.

This sequence joins TRBV18 and TRBJ1-1; D remains ambiguous. CDR1 is KGHSH and CDR2 is LQKENI in the germline V gene. Between the trimmed V and J ends, which lost 1 base and 7 bases, there was a span of 13 bases. The CDR3 sequence is 14 residues long. The CDR3 region is CASSPLQREGEAFF. The CDR3 nucleotides are TGTGCCAGCTCACCACTCCAGCGGGAGGGTGAAGCTTTCTTT. Supplemented by reference TRBV18 and TRBJ1-1, the full variable domain reads NAGVMQNPRHLVRRRGQEARLRCSPMKGHSHVYWYRQLPEEGLKFMVYLQKENIIDESGMPKERFSAEFPKEGPSILRIQQVVRGDSAAYFCASSPLQREGEAFFGQGTRLTVV.

This chain joins TRBV9 and TRBJ2-2, with a weak D call TRBD1 (6 bases). The CDR3 has 14 residues. The germline gives CDR1 SGDLS, CDR2 YYNGEE. The germline V and J ends were trimmed by 4 bases and 3 bases, with 10 bases remaining between them. CDR3 sequence (DNA): TGTGCCAGCAGCATCAGGGGCCACACCGGGGAGCTGTTTTTT. Translated, it gives CASSIRGHTGELFF.

This clone has just a few counts. The chain carries TRBV28 and TRBJ2-7; the D gene is possibly TRBD1 (6 bases). The germline V and J ends were trimmed by 2 bases and 3 bases, with 11 bases remaining between them. Germline V gene data show CDR1 as MDHEN and CDR2 as SYDVKM. There are 14 residues in the CDR3. In DNA form, the CDR3 reads TGTGCCAGCAGTTTACCCAGGGGAGTCTACGAGCAGTACTTC. Its protein is CASSLPRGVYEQYF.

The gene calls are TRBV27 and TRBJ2-2; 9 bases align to TRBD1. The germline CDR1 and CDR2 sequences are MNHEY and SMNVEV (reference sequence). The V segment lost 5 bases and the J segment 4 bases; nucleotides outside the gene matches: 5. The CDR3 contains 15 residues. The CDR3 sequence is CASSPQGAGTGELFF. In DNA form, the CDR3 reads TGTGCCAGCAGTCCACAGGGGGCGGGCACCGGGGAGCTGTTTTTT.

The chain has TRBV10-3 and TRBJ2-2; a possible D gene is TRBD2 (5 bases). V was trimmed by 4 bases and J by 1 base, leaving 13 bases between them. Per the germline V gene, CDR1 is ENHRY and CDR2 is SYGVKD. The CDR3 totals 16 residues. The CDR3 sequence: CAISGPSPKNTGELFF. CDR3 sequence (DNA): TGTGCCATCAGTGGGCCTAGCCCGAAGAACACCGGGGAGCTGTTTTTT.

The V and J genes are TRBV30 and TRBJ2-1; 12 bases are a match to TRBD1. The germline V gene encodes CDR1 GTSNPN and CDR2 SVGIG (reference sequence). The V and J ends lost 3 bases and 9 bases, in that order; junction bases with no gene match: 9. This CDR3 region has 15 residues. The CDR3, as DNA: TGTGCCTGGAGCCCCGGGACAGGGGGCATTTTTGAGCAGTTCTTC. This encodes CAWSPGTGGIFEQFF.

This chain uses TRBV28 with TRBJ2-1, with 12 bases matching TRBD1. CDR3 size: 18 residues. V was pared by 6 bases and J by 3 bases, with 12 bases of the junction left unmatched. Germline CDR1 and CDR2: MDHEN and SYDVKM. The CDR3 sequence: CASRDIPGQGAVYNEQFF. As DNA, the CDR3 is TGTGCCAGCAGGGATATTCCGGGACAGGGGGCCGTCTACAATGAGCAGTTCTTC.

J is TRBJ1-5 and V is TRBV6-1, with no clear D. The CDR3 is made up of 13 amino acids. From germline, CDR1 is MNHNS and CDR2 SASEGT. Trimming left V 1 base short and J 5 bases short, with 6 bases between. CDR3 loop: CASSEERYQPQHF. The CDR3 region has the DNA TGTGCCAGCAGTGAAGAACGGTATCAGCCCCAGCATTTT.

This sequence joins TRBV5-4 and TRBJ2-5; TRBD2 agrees at 9 bases. This CDR3 spans 14 amino acids. Looked up from germline, CDR1 is SGHNT and CDR2 is YYREEE (reference sequence). V gave up 6 bases and J gave up 5 bases; unmatched junction bases: 8. DNA for the CDR3: TGTGCCAGCACCTATAGCGGGAGCTCCGAGACCCAGTACTTC. Translated, it gives CASTYSGSSETQYF.

The chain has TRBV5-1 and TRBJ1-2; 7 bases line up with TRBD1. The CDR3 contains 16 residues. J was trimmed by 0 bases and V by 4 bases; bases with no gene match: 9. Germline V gene lookup returns CDR1 SGHRS and CDR2 YFSETQ. The CDR3 is CASSQGDREPNYGYTF. The CDR3 DNA is TGCGCCAGCAGCCAAGGAGACAGGGAACCTAACTATGGCTACACCTTC.

The chain employs TRBV7-2 and TRBJ2-3, with D perhaps given as TRBD1 or TRBD2 (5 bases each). V lost 1 base and J lost 4, with 12 bases in between. Germline assignment: CDR1 SGHTA and CDR2 FQGNSA. The CDR3 sequence is 15 residues long. CDR3 nucleotide sequence: TGTGCCAGCAGCTTAGTGCATGGGGGACCAGATACGCAGTATTTT. This sequence encodes CASSLVHGGPDTQYF. The whole variable domain, filled in from reference TRBV7-2 and TRBJ2-3, reads GAGVSQSPSNKVTEKGKDVELRCDPISGHTALYWYRQSLGQGLEFLIYFQGNSAPDKSGLPSDRFSAERTGGSVSTLTIQRTQQEDSAVYLCASSLVHGGPDTQYFGPGTRLTVL.

This chain joins TRBV11-3 and TRBJ2-7; 12 nucleotides match TRBD2. Per the germline V gene, CDR1 is SGHNT and CDR2 is YENEEA. The V and J ends lost 4 bases and 3 bases, in that order; junction bases with no gene match: 4. CDR3 size: 15 residues. The CDR3 DNA sequence: TGTGCCAGCAGCTCGGGACTAGCGGGTTTCTACGAGCAGTACTTC. Encoded protein: CASSSGLAGFYEQYF.

The V and J genes are TRBV6-1 and TRBJ2-7; D possibly corresponds to TRBD1 (5 bases). The CDR3 is 11 amino acids. Trimming removed 6 bases from V and 6 bases from J, with 9 bases in between. The germline V gene has CDR1 MNHNS and CDR2 SASEGT. CDR3 residues: CASRTRAEQYF. CDR3 coding DNA: TGTGCCAGCAGAACCAGGGCCGAGCAGTACTTC.

The sample holds one count of this clone. The rearrangement joins TRBV4-2 to TRBJ2-1; 8 nucleotides align to TRBD2. With V trimmed by 3 bases and J by 7 bases, 8 bases remained unmatched. This CDR3 region has 15 residues. CDR1 is LGHNA and CDR2 is YNFKEQ in the germline V gene. The CDR3 spells CASSQWDRGGNEQFF. CDR3 nucleotides: TGTGCCAGCAGCCAGTGGGACCGCGGGGGGAATGAGCAGTTCTTC.

The rearrangement links TRBV28 to TRBJ2-3, with D perhaps TRBD1 or TRBD2 (6 bases each). The germline gives CDR1 MDHEN, CDR2 SYDVKM. Trimming stripped 4 bases from V and 2 bases from J, with 13 bases between. The CDR3 spans 15 residues. In DNA form, the CDR3 reads TGTGCCAGCAGTTGGAGGGGGTTGACCACAGATACGCAGTATTTT. Protein sequence: CASSWRGLTTDTQYF. Looking up the rest from reference TRBV28 and TRBJ2-3 gives the full variable domain: DVKVTQSSRYLVKRTGEKVFLECVQDMDHENMFWYRQDPGLGLRLIYFSYDVKMKEKGDIPEGYSVSREKKERFSLILESASTNQTSMYLCASSWRGLTTDTQYFGPGTRLTVL.